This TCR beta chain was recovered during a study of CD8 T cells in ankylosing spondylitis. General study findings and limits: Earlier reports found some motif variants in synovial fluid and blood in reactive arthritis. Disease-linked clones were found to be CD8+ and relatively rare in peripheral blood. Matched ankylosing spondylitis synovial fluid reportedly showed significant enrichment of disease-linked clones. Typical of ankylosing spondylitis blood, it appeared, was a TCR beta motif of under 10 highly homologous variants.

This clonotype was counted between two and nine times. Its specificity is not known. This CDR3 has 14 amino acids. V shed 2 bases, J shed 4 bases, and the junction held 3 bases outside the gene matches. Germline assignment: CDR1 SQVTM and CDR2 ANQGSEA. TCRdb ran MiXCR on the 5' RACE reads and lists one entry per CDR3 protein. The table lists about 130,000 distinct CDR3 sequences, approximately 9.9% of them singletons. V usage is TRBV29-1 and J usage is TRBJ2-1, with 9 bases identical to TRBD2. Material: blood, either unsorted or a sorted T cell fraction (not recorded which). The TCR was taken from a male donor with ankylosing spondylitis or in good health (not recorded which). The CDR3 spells CSVEKLAGYNEQFF. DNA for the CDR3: TGCAGCGTTGAAAAACTAGCGGGTTACAATGAGCAGTTCTTC.